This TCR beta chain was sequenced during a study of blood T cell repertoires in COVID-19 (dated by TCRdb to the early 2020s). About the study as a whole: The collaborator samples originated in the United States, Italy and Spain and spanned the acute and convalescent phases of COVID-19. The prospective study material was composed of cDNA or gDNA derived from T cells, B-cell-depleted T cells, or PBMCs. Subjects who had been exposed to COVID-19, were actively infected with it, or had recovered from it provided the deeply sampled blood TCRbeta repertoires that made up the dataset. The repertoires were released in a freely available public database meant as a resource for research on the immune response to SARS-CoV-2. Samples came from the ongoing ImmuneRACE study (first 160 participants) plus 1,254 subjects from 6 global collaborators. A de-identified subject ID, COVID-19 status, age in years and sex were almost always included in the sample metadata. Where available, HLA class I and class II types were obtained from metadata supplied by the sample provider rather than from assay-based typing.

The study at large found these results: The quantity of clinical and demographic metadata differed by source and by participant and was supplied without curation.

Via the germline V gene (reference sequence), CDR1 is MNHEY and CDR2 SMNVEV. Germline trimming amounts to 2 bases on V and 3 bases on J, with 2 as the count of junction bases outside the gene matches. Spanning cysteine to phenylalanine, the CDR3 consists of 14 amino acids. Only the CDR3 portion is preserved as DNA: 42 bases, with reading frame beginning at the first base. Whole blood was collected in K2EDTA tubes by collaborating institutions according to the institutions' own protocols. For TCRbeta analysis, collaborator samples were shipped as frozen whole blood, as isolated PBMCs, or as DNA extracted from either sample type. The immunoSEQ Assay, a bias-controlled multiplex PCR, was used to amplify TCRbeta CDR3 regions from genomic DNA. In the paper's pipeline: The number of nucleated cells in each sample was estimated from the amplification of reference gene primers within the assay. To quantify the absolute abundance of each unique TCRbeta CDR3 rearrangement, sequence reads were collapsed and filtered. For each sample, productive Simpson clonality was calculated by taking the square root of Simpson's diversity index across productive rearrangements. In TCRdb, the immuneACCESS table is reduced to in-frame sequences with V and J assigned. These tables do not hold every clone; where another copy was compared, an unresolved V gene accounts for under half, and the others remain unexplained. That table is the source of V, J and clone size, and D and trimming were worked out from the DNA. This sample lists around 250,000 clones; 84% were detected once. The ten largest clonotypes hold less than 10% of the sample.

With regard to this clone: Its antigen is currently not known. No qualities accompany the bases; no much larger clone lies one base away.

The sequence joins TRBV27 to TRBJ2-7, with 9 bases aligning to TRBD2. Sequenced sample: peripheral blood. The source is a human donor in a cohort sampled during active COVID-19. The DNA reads TGTGCCAGCAGTTTACAGCGGGAGGACTACGAGCAGTACTTC. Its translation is CASSLQREDYEQYF.